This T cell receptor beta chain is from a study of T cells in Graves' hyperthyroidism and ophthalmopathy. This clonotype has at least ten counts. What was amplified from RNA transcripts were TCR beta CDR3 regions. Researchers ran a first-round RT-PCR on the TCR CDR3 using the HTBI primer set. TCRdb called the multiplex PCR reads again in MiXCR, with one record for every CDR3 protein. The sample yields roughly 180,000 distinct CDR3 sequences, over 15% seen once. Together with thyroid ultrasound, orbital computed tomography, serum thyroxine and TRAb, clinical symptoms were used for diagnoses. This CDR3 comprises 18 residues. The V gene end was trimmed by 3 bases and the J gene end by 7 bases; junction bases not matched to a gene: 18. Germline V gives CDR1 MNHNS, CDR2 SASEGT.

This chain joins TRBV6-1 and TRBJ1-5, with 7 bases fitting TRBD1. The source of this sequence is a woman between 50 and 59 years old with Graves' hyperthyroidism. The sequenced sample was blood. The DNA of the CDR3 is TGTGCCAGCAGTGACAGCGACAGGGAAGGGTTCCTCGGGCAGCCCCAGCATTTT. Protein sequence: CASSDSDREGFLGQPQHF.